This T cell receptor beta chain was obtained from a study of Ad26.COV2.S vaccination and SARS-CoV-2 variants. Study information: Enrollment placed the donor in the COV1001 Ad26.COV2.S trial arm. Intramuscular Ad26.COV2.S doses were given once or twice, 56 days apart.

The sample holds a few counts of this clone. The CDR3 has 15 residues. The germline gives CDR1 MGHRA, CDR2 YSYEKL. Unmatched junction bases numbered 7, after V lost 4 bases and J lost 4 bases. Described treatment: some 19 received Ad26.COV2.S at low or high dose, single or two shots; a few received placebo; per-sample allocation not given. Samples analyzed were those drawn on day 63 after the first vaccine or placebo injection. Expressing Wuhan-strain SARS-CoV-2 spike, an Ad26 vector served as the vaccine. Data came from immunoSEQ multiplex PCR; TCRdb stores just in-frame clones and leaves some out. In the table there are roughly 400,000 clones, over 80% of which are singletons.

This specimen was peripheral blood, taken in a trial of Ad26.COV2.S vaccine versus placebo. This clonotype originated in a person aged 18 to 59 who received the Ad26.COV2.S COVID-19 vaccine or a placebo. The chain combines TRBV4-1 with TRBJ2-7; 10 bases are a match to TRBD1. CDR3 loop: CASSPWTGGEYEQYF. The CDR3 DNA is TGCGCCAGCAGCCCTTGGACAGGGGGAGAATACGAGCAGTACTTC.